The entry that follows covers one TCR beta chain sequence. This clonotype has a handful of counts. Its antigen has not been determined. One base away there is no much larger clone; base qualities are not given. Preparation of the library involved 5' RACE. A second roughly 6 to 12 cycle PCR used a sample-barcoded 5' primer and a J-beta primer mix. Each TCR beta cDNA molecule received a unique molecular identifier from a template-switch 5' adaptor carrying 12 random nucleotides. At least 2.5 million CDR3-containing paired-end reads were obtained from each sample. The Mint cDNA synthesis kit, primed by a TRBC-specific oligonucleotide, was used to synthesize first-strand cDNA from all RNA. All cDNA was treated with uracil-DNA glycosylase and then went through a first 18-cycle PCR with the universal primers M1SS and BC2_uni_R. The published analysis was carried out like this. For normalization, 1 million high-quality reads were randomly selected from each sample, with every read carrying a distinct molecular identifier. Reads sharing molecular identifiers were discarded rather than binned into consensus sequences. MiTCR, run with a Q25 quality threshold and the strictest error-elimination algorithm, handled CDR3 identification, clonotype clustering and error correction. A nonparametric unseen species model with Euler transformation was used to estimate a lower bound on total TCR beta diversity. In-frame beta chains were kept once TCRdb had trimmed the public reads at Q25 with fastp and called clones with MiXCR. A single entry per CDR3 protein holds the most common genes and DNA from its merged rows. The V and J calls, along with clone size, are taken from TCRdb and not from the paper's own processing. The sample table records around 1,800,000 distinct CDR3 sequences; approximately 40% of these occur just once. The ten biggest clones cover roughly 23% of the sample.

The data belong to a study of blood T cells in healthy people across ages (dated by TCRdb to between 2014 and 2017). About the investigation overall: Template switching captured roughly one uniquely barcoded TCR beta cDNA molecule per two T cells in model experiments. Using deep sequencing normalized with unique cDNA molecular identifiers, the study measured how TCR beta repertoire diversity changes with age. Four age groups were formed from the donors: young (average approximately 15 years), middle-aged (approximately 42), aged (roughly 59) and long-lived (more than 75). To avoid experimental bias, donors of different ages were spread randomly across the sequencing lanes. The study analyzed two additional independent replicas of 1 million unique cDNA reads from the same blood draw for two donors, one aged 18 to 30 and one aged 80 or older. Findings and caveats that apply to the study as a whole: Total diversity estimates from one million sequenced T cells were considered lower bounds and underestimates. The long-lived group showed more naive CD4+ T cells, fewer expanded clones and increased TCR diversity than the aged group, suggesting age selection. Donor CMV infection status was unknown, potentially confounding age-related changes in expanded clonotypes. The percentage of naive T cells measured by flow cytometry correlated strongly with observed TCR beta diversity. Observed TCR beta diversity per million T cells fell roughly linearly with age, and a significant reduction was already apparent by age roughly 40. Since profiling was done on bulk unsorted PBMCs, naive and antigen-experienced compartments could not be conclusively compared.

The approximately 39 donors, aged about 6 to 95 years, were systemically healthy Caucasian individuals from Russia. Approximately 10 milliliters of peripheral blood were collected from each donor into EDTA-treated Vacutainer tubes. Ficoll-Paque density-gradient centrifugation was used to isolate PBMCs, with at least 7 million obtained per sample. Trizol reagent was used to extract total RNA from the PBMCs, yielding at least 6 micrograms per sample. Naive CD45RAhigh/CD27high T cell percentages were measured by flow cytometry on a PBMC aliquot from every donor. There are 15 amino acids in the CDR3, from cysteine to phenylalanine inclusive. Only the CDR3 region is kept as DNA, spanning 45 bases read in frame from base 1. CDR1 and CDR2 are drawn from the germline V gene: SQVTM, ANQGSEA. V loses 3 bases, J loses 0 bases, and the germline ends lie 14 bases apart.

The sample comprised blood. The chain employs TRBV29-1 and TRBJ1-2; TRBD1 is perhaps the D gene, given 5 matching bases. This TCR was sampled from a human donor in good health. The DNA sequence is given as TGCAGCGTTGACGCCACAGGAAGAGCTAACTATGGCTACACCTTC. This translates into CSVDATGRANYGYTF.